This T cell receptor beta chain was captured in a study of cytomegalovirus exposure and HLA in healthy donors. For the study at large: The roughly 110 validation repertoires used the same platform as the 650 to 850 first-cohort repertoires, a later analysis reported. Overall study findings and caveats: The classifier reportedly diagnosed cytomegalovirus status with high specificity and sensitivity. The study recorded 160 or so TCR beta chains that were cytomegalovirus-associated. A few CMV-associated chains proved CMV antigen-specific in vitro.

This CDR3 is built from 15 residues. Germline V gene lookup returns CDR1 SGDLS and CDR2 YYNGEE. V shed 2 bases and J shed 1 base, with 12 bases lying between them. Worth noting for this clone: As yet, its antigen is unknown.

Using immunoSEQ multiplex PCR, the repertoire was profiled, and TCRdb retains in-frame clones only, with some absent. The data show about 130,000 clones, 85% to 90% seen once. The origin of this receptor is a woman between 25 and 40 years old in good health and CMV-seropositive. The chain combines TRBV9 with TRBJ1-2; D is ambiguous. The sample comprised PBMCs. The CDR3 loop is CASSVTMRGNYGYTF. CDR3 nucleotide sequence: TGTGCCAGCAGCGTCACCATGCGGGGTAACTATGGCTACACCTTC.